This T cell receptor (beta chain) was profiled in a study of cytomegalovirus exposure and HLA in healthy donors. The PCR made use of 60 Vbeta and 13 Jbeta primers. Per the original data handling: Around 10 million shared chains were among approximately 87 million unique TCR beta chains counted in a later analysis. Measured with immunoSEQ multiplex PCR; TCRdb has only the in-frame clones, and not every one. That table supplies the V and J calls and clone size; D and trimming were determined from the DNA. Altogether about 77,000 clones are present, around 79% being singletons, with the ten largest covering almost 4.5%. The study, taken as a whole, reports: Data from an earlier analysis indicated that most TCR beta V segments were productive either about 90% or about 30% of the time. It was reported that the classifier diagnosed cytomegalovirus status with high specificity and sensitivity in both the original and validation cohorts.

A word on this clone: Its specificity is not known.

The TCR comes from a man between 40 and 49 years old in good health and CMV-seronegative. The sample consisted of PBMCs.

In nucleotides, the CDR3 is TGTGCCAGCTCAACGCGGACAGGGGGACACTATGGCTACACCTTC. Translated, it gives CASSTRTGGHYGYTF. The chain carries TRBV18 and TRBJ1-2; 10 bases agree with TRBD1. V shed 5 bases, J shed 3 bases, and the junction held 6 bases outside the gene matches. The germline V gene has CDR1 KGHSH and CDR2 LQKENI. The CDR3 runs 15 residues.